This TCR beta chain was profiled in a study of T-cell reconstitution after alpha-beta-depleted transplantation in children (TCRdb year 2016). Background for the entire study: Using TCR repertoire profiling, the study quantitatively followed how T-cell immune reconstitution unfolded in children after TCRalphabeta/CD19-depleted allogeneic hematopoietic cell transplantation.

In its sample, this clonotype was seen a few times. The target of this receptor is not known. It has no much larger one-base neighbor in the sample; base qualities were not kept. The treatment or condition label of this sample denotes: allogeneic hematopoietic cell transplantation with graft depleted of TCRalphabeta T cells and CD19 B cells. The transplant recipients were children given TCRalphabeta/CD19-depleted allogeneic hematopoietic cell grafts. Reading the germline V gene (reference sequence) gives CDR1 MNHEY and CDR2 SMNVEV. The CDR3 measures 14 amino acids from cysteine to phenylalanine. Just CDR3 DNA is preserved here, 42 bases in frame from base 1. From V the trimming removes 2 bases and from J it removes 3 bases, while the gene matches leave 3 bases of the junction unaccounted for. The research as a whole found: In some patients, the high TCRbeta diversity seen at day 60 was put down to recipient T cells and intrathymic progenitors that had survived conditioning. Over the following months the frequencies of hyperexpanded clones went down, and after one year T-cell counts and TCRbeta diversity were mostly credited to newly produced T cells. The apparently early recovery of alphabetaT-cell counts about two months after transplant reportedly depended on only several hundred rapidly expanded clones that came from non-depleted graft cells.

The library came from PCR. Instrument on record: Illumina HiSeq 2500. TCR libraries were prepared with molecular barcoding, using unique molecular identifiers to normalize TCRbeta repertoire quantification. The public reads were quality trimmed at Q25 with fastp and then assembled into clones with MiXCR by TCRdb, keeping productive beta chains. Identical CDR3 protein sequences are pooled into one entry, listed with their most common genes and DNA. This sample has around 190,000 distinct CDR3 sequences in its table, and approximately 7% of those were observed once. The ten largest clones take up about 5.5% of the sample.

The input for sequencing was PBMCs, taken before TCRalphabeta/CD19-depleted stem cell transplant. Rearrangement joined TRBV27 to TRBJ1-2; 7 central nucleotides agree with TRBD1. This clonotype was obtained from a boy aged 2 to 10 with acute lymphoblastic leukemia, due to receive a stem cell transplant. The sequenced DNA: TGTGCCAGCAGTTTAGGGACAGAGTACTATGGCTACACCTTC. Its amino acids are CASSLGTEYYGYTF.